The 24 T cell receptor beta chains below come from one sample, sequenced in a study of post-analysis software for immune sequencing data. Broader study findings: Roughly 5 TRBV segments (TRBV5-6, TRBV5-1 and TRBV20-1 among them) occurred more frequently in patients than in controls.

Unique molecular identifiers featured in each of the TCR beta cDNA libraries. TCRdb fed the PCR reads into MiXCR, producing one record per CDR3 protein. This table holds a few hundred thousand distinct CDR3 sequences, 36% found once. These receptors' targets are unknown. The sequenced material came from blood. The receptors derive from a girl aged 5-17 years with multiple sclerosis.

The CDR3 nucleotides read TGTGCTAGTGGTTTGGGCAGGGAAGCCACCGGGGAGCTGTTTTTT. Encoded protein: CASGLGREATGELFF. The V call is TRBV12-5, the J call TRBJ2-2, with D possibly being TRBD1 (5 bases). CDR1 is LGHNT, CDR2 FRNRAP, per germline. The CDR3 runs 15 residues. Trimming left V 1 base short and J 4 bases short, with 10 bases between. Full variable domain (outside the CDR3, taken from reference TRBV12-5 and TRBJ2-2): DARVTQTPRHKVTEMGQEVTMRCQPILGHNTVFWYRQTMMQGLELLAYFRNRAPLDDSGMPKDRFSAEMPDATLATLKIQPSEPRDSAVYFCASGLGREATGELFFGEGSRLTVL.

This clonotype was observed a few times. A clone one base away is much larger, so this may be a read error. J is TRBJ2-3 and V is TRBV3-1; D is unclear. The CDR3 consists of 13 residues. Germline values: CDR1 LGHDT, CDR2 YNNKEL (reference sequence). Written as DNA, the CDR3 is TGTGCCTGCAGCGCCAGAAGCACAGATACGCAGTATTTT. Translation gives CACSARSTDTQYF.

Points on this clonotype: This could be a read error, since a much larger clone is one nucleotide away. The V gene is TRBV2, the J gene TRBJ2-1; tentatively, D is TRBD2 (5 bases). The CDR3 totals 12 residues. In germline, CDR1 is SNHLY, CDR2 FYNNEI. As DNA, the CDR3 is TGTACCAGCATCGAGGGCCGAAATGAGCAGTTCTTC. Protein: CTSIEGRNEQFF.

Of note for this clonotype: This may stem from a read error, because a much larger clone lies one nucleotide away. V is TRBV12-3 or TRBV12-4 and J is TRBJ1-1, with D possibly TRBD1 on 5 matching bases. The CDR3 totals 13 residues. Written as DNA, the CDR3 is TGTGTCAGCAGTTTAGGGACCACTGATGAAGCTTTCTTT. Translated: CVSSLGTTDEAFF.

In regard to this clonotype: This could be a read error, since a much larger clone is one nucleotide away. V usage is TRBV5-1 and J usage is TRBJ1-1; no reliable D call. CDR1 SGHRS and CDR2 YFSETQ come from the germline V gene. The CDR3 runs to 16 residues. The ends were cut back, 0 bases at V and 4 bases at J, with 16 bases in the middle. The CDR3 reads CASSLAPAAGSTEAFF. DNA for the CDR3: TGCGCCAGCAGCTTGGCCCCTGCGGCGGGGAGCACTGAAGCTTTCTTT.

Regarding this clonotype: Being one base from a much bigger clone, this may be a read error. The chain links TRBV11-2 to TRBJ2-7; unclear D gene. Trimming pared 0 bases from V and 7 bases from J, leaving 10 bases between. The CDR3 is 13 amino acids. CDR1 and CDR2 (germline): SGHAT, FQNNGV. In DNA, the CDR3 is TGTGCCAGCAGCTTAGAACTTCCTGAGGAGCAGTACTTC. It translates to CASSLELPEEQYF.

This clonotype was found once. The J gene is TRBJ2-5, the V gene TRBV12-3 or TRBV12-4; TRBD2 aligns across 9 bases. The last part of the DNA fits TRBJ2-7 better; the J call may be wrong. This CDR3 comprises 14 residues. The CDR3 protein is CASSQLSGSYEQYF. The CDR3 DNA sequence: TGTGCCAGCAGTCAACTTAGCGGGAGCTACGAGCAGTACTTC.

This clonotype has just a few counts. In DNA form, the CDR3 reads TGTGCCTGGCAGGGACTGGGTGGCTACACCTTC. This encodes CAWQGLGGYTF. This chain links TRBV30 with TRBJ1-2; TRBD1 might be the D (5 bases). The CDR3 is 11 amino acids. Trimming cost V 5 bases and J 7 bases, with 11 bases left between them. CDR1 is GTSNPN, CDR2 SVGIG, per germline (reference sequence).

DNA for the CDR3: TGCAGTGCTAGAGATTTGGCGGAGGGGGAGACCCAGTACTTC. This translates into CSARDLAEGETQYF. The rearrangement joins TRBV20-1 to TRBJ2-5; maybe TRBD2 (6 bases). V was trimmed by 0 bases and J by 5 bases, leaving 13 bases between them. CDR3 length: 14 residues. Per the germline V gene, CDR1 is DFQATT and CDR2 is SNEGSKA (reference sequence).

This clonotype was detected only a few times. The chain carries TRBV5-1 and TRBJ2-2, with 7 bases identical to TRBD2. Germline-derived CDR1 and CDR2 are SGHRS and YFSETQ. With 0 bases clipped from V and 1 base from J, the junction kept 3 bases outside the gene matches. CDR3 length: 16 amino acids. This CDR3 reads CASSLGGTKNTGELFF. CDR3 sequence (DNA): TGCGCCAGCAGCTTGGGCGGGACTAAGAACACCGGGGAGCTGTTTTTT.

The chain combines TRBV28 with TRBJ2-6; 10 nucleotides match TRBD1. This CDR3 has 18 residues. V was pared by 10 bases and J by 2 bases, with 14 bases of the junction left unmatched. The V gene's germline CDR1 is MDHEN and CDR2 SYDVKM. CDR3 loop: CATKPPPGQGTGANVLTF. The CDR3 DNA sequence: TGTGCCACCAAACCTCCCCCGGGACAGGGGACTGGGGCCAACGTCCTGACTTTC.

This clonotype turned up a few times. The rearrangement joins TRBV20-1 to TRBJ2-1, with TRBD1 identical over 11 bases. J lost 6 bases, V lost 4 bases, and 8 bases had no gene match. The CDR3 is 15 amino acids. Germline V CDR1 and CDR2: DFQATT, SNEGSKA (reference sequence). CDR3 nucleotide sequence: TGCAGTGCTACCGGGACAGGGGGGCGAGGCAATGAGCAGTTCTTC. Amino acid sequence: CSATGTGGRGNEQFF.

This clonotype showed up many times. V usage is TRBV4-1 and J usage is TRBJ2-5, with TRBD1 matching 8 bases. The germline V gene has CDR1 MGHRA and CDR2 YSYEKL. V dropped 3 bases and J dropped 3; count of bases not matched to a gene: 0. The CDR3 is made up of 13 amino acids. CDR3 nucleotides: TGCGCCAGCAGCCAGGACAGGGAAGAGACCCAGTACTTC. As protein: CASSQDREETQYF.

This clonotype was recorded many times. The rearrangement uses TRBV3-1 and TRBJ2-3, with D perhaps matching TRBD1 (5 bases). This CDR3 region has 16 residues. The V gene's germline CDR1 is LGHDT and CDR2 YNNKEL (reference sequence). V gave up 0 bases and J gave up 3 bases, with 13 bases separating them. The CDR3 DNA sequence: TGTGCCAGCAGCCAAGATAGGCAGGGAAGAACAGATACGCAGTATTTT. Protein: CASSQDRQGRTDTQYF.

Remarks on this clonotype: One end of the junction is discordant with germline, which a read error may explain. This chain joins TRBV9 and TRBJ1-1; no definite D call. In germline, CDR1 is SGDLS, CDR2 YYNGEE. This CDR3 has 15 residues. The CDR3 is CTSTSGGSMNTEAFF. The CDR3 DNA sequence: TGTACCAGCACTTCAGGCGGCAGCATGAATACTGAAGCTTTCTTT.

A few counts support this clonotype. The rearrangement joins TRBV5-1 to TRBJ1-2, with 9 positions matching TRBD1. J gave up 3 bases and V 4 bases, and 4 bases lay outside the gene matches. The CDR3 length is 14 residues. Germline values: CDR1 SGHRS, CDR2 YFSETQ. The CDR3: CASSRGQGHYGYTF. The CDR3 coding sequence is TGCGCCAGCAGCCGGGGACAGGGACACTATGGCTACACCTTC. The full variable domain, with the rest looked up from reference TRBV5-1 and TRBJ1-2, is KAGVTQTPRYLIKTRGQQVTLSCSPISGHRSVSWYQQTPGQGLQFLFEYFSETQRNKGNFPGRFSGRQFSNSRSEMNVSTLELGDSALYLCASSRGQGHYGYTFGSGTRLTVV.

This clonotype was detected ten times or more. The chain recombines TRBV28 with TRBJ2-7; a possible D gene is TRBD1 (5 bases). The CDR3 is 13 residues long. Trimming cost V 5 bases and J 6 bases, with 14 bases left between them. The germline gives CDR1 MDHEN, CDR2 SYDVKM. For the CDR3, the DNA is TGTGCCAGCAGTCCCCCCGGCAGGGTCGAGCAGTACTTC. Translating it yields CASSPPGRVEQYF.

A note on this clonotype: Mismatch with germline at one junction end may stem from a read error. This chain's CDR3 is CASSLEPVDNEQYF. CDR3 nucleotides: TGCGCTAGCAGCTTGGAACCAGTGGACAATGAGCAGTACTTC. This chain links TRBV5-1 with TRBJ2-7; perhaps TRBD1 as D (5 bases). From germline, CDR1 is SGHRS and CDR2 YFSETQ. The CDR3 contains 14 residues.

CDR3 residues: CASSSPGGRYEQYF. The DNA for the CDR3 is TGTGCCAGCAGTTCACCTGGAGGCCGCTACGAGCAGTACTTC. V is TRBV28 and J is TRBJ2-7; D may be TRBD2 (5 bases). CDR3 length: 14 amino acids. The V gene's germline CDR1 is MDHEN and CDR2 SYDVKM. V lost 4 bases and J lost 3, with 13 bases in between.

This clonotype has more than one count but fewer than ten. The gene calls are TRBV29-1 and TRBJ1-2; D gene uncertain. Germline-derived CDR1 and CDR2 are SQVTM and ANQGSEA. The V end was cut by 2 bases, the J end by 6 bases, with 7 bases between. The CDR3 spans 11 residues. This CDR3 is CSVEKRNGYTF. CDR3 DNA sequence: TGCAGCGTTGAAAAGCGGAATGGCTACACCTTC.

In this sample, this clonotype turned up many times. The J gene is TRBJ2-3, the V gene TRBV5-6; 8 bases map to TRBD1. Germline trimming cut 2 bases from V and 1 base from J; bases unmatched to any gene: 3. The CDR3 length is 15 residues. The germline V gene encodes CDR1 SGHDT and CDR2 YYEEEE. CDR3 in amino acids: CASSFGQGRTDTQYF. As DNA, the CDR3 is TGTGCCAGCAGCTTCGGACAGGGACGCACAGATACGCAGTATTTT.

The table lists this clonotype with many counts. V usage is TRBV10-3 and J usage is TRBJ1-1; TRBD1 aligns across 9 bases. The germline gives CDR1 ENHRY, CDR2 SYGVKD. The CDR3 consists of 16 residues. After removal of 6 bases from V and 1 base from J, the junction contained 9 bases not matched to a gene. CDR3 region: CAISAGTGFRNTEAFF. The CDR3 coding sequence is TGTGCCATCAGCGCCGGGACAGGGTTCAGGAACACTGAAGCTTTCTTT.

Ten or more counts support this clonotype. The genes are TRBV12-3 or TRBV12-4 and TRBJ2-3, with 9 bases that match TRBD2. CDR3 length: 18 amino acids. After removal of 2 bases from V and 4 bases from J, the junction contained 13 bases not matched to a gene. DNA of the CDR3: TGTGCCAGCAGTTTATTAATCGGGGCTAGCGGGAAGGCAGATACGCAGTATTTT. Its translation: CASSLLIGASGKADTQYF.

With respect to this clonotype: A much more abundant neighbour one base away suggests this may be a read error. The chain links TRBV29-1 to TRBJ2-1, with 7 bases aligning to TRBD2. The last part of the DNA fits TRBJ2-7 better; the J call may be wrong. CDR1 is SQVTM and CDR2 is ANQGSEA in the germline V gene. The CDR3 is made up of 13 amino acids. The CDR3 sequence is CSVPWGTNNEQYF. Here the CDR3 DNA reads TGCAGCGTTCCTTGGGGGACTAACAATGAGCAGTACTTC.